Presented here are 30 T cell receptor beta chains from one specimen sequenced in a study of OX40 agonist ivuxolimab in advanced cancers. The method was immunoSEQ multiplex PCR; TCRdb's version includes in-frame clones alone and lacks a portion of them. This table has 70,000 to 100,000 clones, about nine tenths appearing once. Sequenced material: CD4+ or CD8+ T cells sorted from blood, taken in a trial of the OX40 agonist ivuxolimab. These receptors all come from an adult with an advanced solid tumor such as melanoma, head and neck, liver or kidney cancer.

The V and J genes are TRBV19 and TRBJ2-7, with 8 bases lining up with TRBD2. The CDR3 consists of 17 residues. Germline CDR1 is LNHDA and CDR2 is SQIVND (reference sequence). The junction had 11 bases not matched to a gene; V was cut back by 0 bases and J by 4 bases. The CDR3 region is CASSIDGKRELGYEQYF. DNA for the CDR3: TGTGCCAGTAGTATAGATGGTAAGCGGGAGCTGGGATACGAGCAGTACTTC.

The chain has TRBV5-1 and TRBJ2-1; 9 bases are a match to TRBD2. CDR1 and CDR2 (germline): SGHRS, YFSETQ. CDR3 length equals 15 residues. V lost 2 bases and J lost 5; bases outside the gene matches: 5. The CDR3 here is CASSLASGVNNEQFF. DNA of the CDR3: TGCGCCAGCAGCTTAGCTAGCGGGGTAAACAATGAGCAGTTCTTC.

The rearrangement joins TRBV30 to TRBJ1-5; a possible D gene is TRBD1 (5 bases). The germline CDR1 and CDR2 sequences are GTSNPN and SVGIG (reference sequence). V shed 2 bases and J shed 5 bases, with 10 bases lying between them. There are 13 residues in the CDR3. The CDR3 DNA follows: TGTGCCTGGAGTTCCCAGGGTTATCAGCCCCAGCATTTT. Protein product: CAWSSQGYQPQHF.

CDR3 amino acids: CASSVGAGYGYEQYF. In DNA form, the CDR3 reads TGTGCCAGCAGCGTAGGGGCAGGGTACGGATACGAGCAGTACTTC. The chain joins TRBV9 to TRBJ2-7, with D possibly being TRBD1 (5 bases). Germline assignment: CDR1 SGDLS and CDR2 YYNGEE. The CDR3 is 15 residues long. Trimming pared 0 bases from V and 4 bases from J, leaving 14 bases between.

The gene calls are TRBV15 and TRBJ2-1, with 12 bases matching TRBD2. The germline CDR1 and CDR2 sequences are LNHNV and YYDKDF (reference sequence). CDR3 length: 15 amino acids. V shed 8 bases, J shed 7 bases, and the junction held 9 bases outside the gene matches. The CDR3 bases are TGTGCCACCGGAGCCCTAGCGGGAGGGAAGAATGAGCAGTTCTTC. Protein: CATGALAGGKNEQFF. Drawing the rest from reference TRBV15 and TRBJ2-1, the complete variable domain is DAMVIQNPRYQVTQFGKPVTLSCSQTLNHNVMYWYQQKSSQAPKLLFHYYDKDFNNEADTPDNFQSRRPNTSFCFLDIRSPGLGDTAMYLCATGALAGGKNEQFFGPGTRLTVL.

This clone was observed a single time. The gene calls are TRBV5-1 and TRBJ2-1; perhaps D is TRBD1 or TRBD2 (6 bases each). Trimming left V 7 bases short and J 6 bases short, with 14 bases between. Germline V CDR1 and CDR2: SGHRS, YFSETQ. There are 13 residues in the CDR3. For the CDR3, the DNA is TGCGCCAGCGGGGGAGGAGGGGGCAATGAGCAGTTCTTC. Translation: CASGGGGGNEQFF. Full variable domain (missing parts from reference TRBV5-1 and TRBJ2-1): KAGVTQTPRYLIKTRGQQVTLSCSPISGHRSVSWYQQTPGQGLQFLFEYFSETQRNKGNFPGRFSGRQFSNSRSEMNVSTLELGDSALYLCASGGGGGNEQFFGPGTRLTVL.

The chain employs TRBV5-6 and TRBJ1-1, with D unresolved. Germline V gene data show CDR1 as SGHDT and CDR2 as YYEEEE. This CDR3 spans 13 amino acids. Trimming shortened V by 0 bases and J by 1 base, and 4 bases separated the two germline ends. This chain's CDR3 is CASSLGRNTEAFF. For the CDR3, the DNA is TGTGCCAGCAGCTTGGGCAGGAACACTGAAGCTTTCTTT.

The J gene is TRBJ2-1, the V gene TRBV5-1; D is perhaps TRBD1 (6 bases). In germline, CDR1 is SGHRS, CDR2 YFSETQ. The CDR3 covers 13 residues. V was trimmed by 0 bases and J by 8 bases, leaving 9 bases between them. CDR3 amino acids: CASSLDRADEQFF. The CDR3 region has the DNA TGCGCCAGCAGCTTGGACAGGGCGGATGAGCAGTTCTTC.

The chain couples TRBV5-4 to TRBJ2-7, with TRBD2 identical over 14 bases. The CDR3 is made up of 16 amino acids. Germline V lookup: CDR1 SGHNT, CDR2 YYREEE (reference sequence). V shed 4 bases and J 7 bases; nucleotides not matched to a gene: 10. Here the CDR3 reads CASSGGGLAGVEEQYF. The CDR3 nucleotides read TGTGCCAGCAGCGGGGGGGGACTAGCGGGAGTTGAAGAGCAGTACTTC. The full variable domain, in which reference TRBV5-4 and TRBJ2-7 provide the parts outside the CDR3, is ETGVTQSPTHLIKTRGQQVTLRCSSQSGHNTVSWYQQALGQGPQFIFQYYREEENGRGNFPPRFSGLQFPNYSSELNVNALELDDSALYLCASSGGGLAGVEEQYFGPGTRLTVT.

CDR3 nucleotides: TGTGCCAGCTCACCACCTAGGACGGATGTCACAGATACGCAGTATTTT. It codes for CASSPPRTDVTDTQYF. The rearrangement links TRBV18 to TRBJ2-3; D gene ambiguous. V lost 0 bases and J lost 2, with 12 bases in between. This CDR3 comprises 16 residues. CDR1 and CDR2 (germline): KGHSH, LQKENI.

A note on this clone: The sample has other DNA sequences that encode this CDR3 too. The V and J genes are TRBV6-4 and TRBJ2-3; D remains unclear. The CDR3 has 14 amino acids. CDR1 and CDR2 from the germline V gene are MRHNA and SNTAGT. The V end lost 4 bases, the J end lost 0 bases, and 8 bases lay between the germline ends. The CDR3 DNA reads TGTGCCAGCAGTGCCTCCGGAAGCACAGATACGCAGTATTTT. Residues: CASSASGSTDTQYF.

In this sample, this clone turned up a few times. The chain employs TRBV11-1 and TRBJ2-1, with 11 bases matching TRBD1. CDR1 and CDR2 (germline): SGHAT, FQDESV (reference sequence). CDR3 length equals 15 residues. J gave up 8 bases and V 0 bases, and 3 bases lay outside the gene matches. The CDR3 DNA reads as TGTGCCAGCAGCTTAGCGGGGGACAGGGGGGATGAGCAGTTCTTC. Encoded protein: CASSLAGDRGDEQFF.

The chain couples TRBV9 to TRBJ2-5; D ambiguous. The assigned J gene may be wrong: the sequence end matches TRBJ2-7 better. The CDR3 extends over 10 amino acids. CDR1 is SGDLS, CDR2 YYNGEE, per germline. As DNA, the CDR3 is TGTGCCAGCAGCGTAGCCGAGCAGTACTTC. Amino acids: CASSVAEQYF.

V usage is TRBV29-1 and J usage is TRBJ2-1, with 7 bases matching TRBD1. The CDR3 covers 13 residues. Germline loops: CDR1 SQVTM, CDR2 ANQGSEA. The V segment lost 6 bases and the J segment 5 bases; nucleotides outside the gene matches: 7. The CDR3 coding sequence is TGCAGCGTAGACCACGACAGGGACAATGAGCAGTTCTTC. Translation: CSVDHDRDNEQFF.

The chain recombines TRBV6-5 with TRBJ1-1; D not certain. CDR3 length: 15 residues. V was shortened by 2 bases and J by 0 bases, with 10 bases between the two germline ends. Germline-derived CDR1 and CDR2 are MNHEY and SVGAGI. The CDR3, as DNA: TGTGCCAGCAGTTACCTAGGACGGATGAACACTGAAGCTTTCTTT. Translating gives CASSYLGRMNTEAFF.

The V and J genes are TRBV7-2 and TRBJ2-3, with 7 bases identical to TRBD2. The germline gives CDR1 SGHTA, CDR2 FQGNSA. The CDR3 is 16 amino acids. V trimming: 3 bases; J trimming: 9 bases; junction bases outside the gene matches: 15. As DNA, the CDR3 is TGTGCCAGCAGCTTCCTGACGGGAGGTACCCAGAGAACGCAGTATTTT. This translates into CASSFLTGGTQRTQYF.

The chain links TRBV6-5 to TRBJ2-1, with 12 bases fitting TRBD2. V was clipped by 4 bases and J by 7 bases; unmatched bases: 5. The CDR3 contains 15 residues. Germline V gene sequence: CDR1 MNHEY, CDR2 SVGAGI. The CDR3 sequence: CASSSETSGGNEQFF. Written as DNA, the CDR3 is TGTGCCAGCAGTTCCGAGACTAGCGGGGGTAATGAGCAGTTCTTC.

The V call is TRBV11-2, the J call TRBJ2-5, with D hard to call. V lost 6 bases, J lost 9 bases, and 11 bases lay in between. Germline V gene data show CDR1 as SGHAT and CDR2 as FQNNGV. This CDR3 has 11 amino acids. CDR3 protein: CASSSGLAQYF. The CDR3, as DNA: TGTGCCAGCAGTTCGGGTCTGGCCCAGTACTTC.

V gene TRBV7-9 combines with J gene TRBJ2-7; TRBD2 aligns across 7 bases. This CDR3 is built from 14 residues. V was pared by 1 base and J by 4 bases, with 4 bases of the junction left unmatched. Germline CDR1 SEHNR, CDR2 FQNEAQ (reference sequence). For the CDR3, the DNA is TGTGCCAGCAGCTTAGAGGGAGGGAGGTACGAGCAGTACTTC. Protein: CASSLEGGRYEQYF.

This chain joins TRBV27 and TRBJ2-4; no firm D call. In germline, CDR1 is MNHEY, CDR2 SMNVEV (reference sequence). Trimming cost V 6 bases and J 1 base, with 10 bases left between them. This CDR3 is built from 14 residues. CDR3 DNA: TGTGCCAGCAGCCTAGGACGGGCCAAAAACATTCAGTACTTC. It translates to CASSLGRAKNIQYF.

This chain links TRBV27 with TRBJ1-3; weak D call: TRBD1 (6 bases). Germline V gene lookup returns CDR1 MNHEY and CDR2 SMNVEV (reference sequence). This CDR3 is 14 amino acids long. Trimming took 3 bases from V and 6 from J, leaving 12 bases between them. The CDR3 here is CASSFTGRANTIYF. The CDR3 DNA reads TGTGCCAGCAGTTTTACAGGGAGGGCAAACACCATATATTTT.

The genes are TRBV5-4 and TRBJ2-1; D gene unclear. Germline V gene sequence: CDR1 SGHNT, CDR2 YYREEE (reference sequence). The CDR3 has 14 amino acids. V was shortened by 3 bases and J by 0 bases, with 7 bases between the two germline ends. The chain's CDR3 is CASSSKHSYNEQFF. The CDR3 DNA sequence: TGTGCCAGCAGCTCGAAACACTCCTACAATGAGCAGTTCTTC.

This clone appeared once. The J gene is TRBJ2-7, the V gene TRBV7-9; possibly TRBD1 for D (5 bases). Germline V CDR1 and CDR2: SEHNR, FQNEAQ (reference sequence). The CDR3 covers 14 residues. V was trimmed by 0 bases and J by 2 bases, leaving 8 bases between them. Here the CDR3 reads CASSLAGVPYEQYF. CDR3 sequence (DNA): TGTGCCAGCAGCTTAGCAGGGGTCCCCTACGAGCAGTACTTC.

This clone was detected once. The rearrangement uses TRBV4-2 and TRBJ2-3, with D possibly being TRBD2 (7 bases). CDR3 size: 16 residues. Germline-derived CDR1 and CDR2 are LGHNA and YNFKEQ. Trimming stripped 0 bases from V and 4 bases from J, with 14 bases between. The CDR3 coding sequence is TGTGCCAGCAGCCAAGATAGGGGGGGAGGGCCAGATACGCAGTATTTT. Its protein is CASSQDRGGGPDTQYF.

The rearrangement links TRBV27 to TRBJ2-7, with D perhaps matching TRBD2 (6 bases). The CDR3 covers 13 residues. Germline CDR1 reads MNHEY; CDR2 reads SMNVEV (reference sequence). Trimming took off 3 bases at V and 6 bases at J, with 12 bases between the two ends. CDR3 bases: TGTGCCAGCAGTTTTTCAGGGACTCGCGAGCAGTACTTC. Residues: CASSFSGTREQYF.

There are a few counts of this clone. CDR3 nucleotide sequence: TGTGCCAGCAGCTTGAAGAGGACAGACAACCAGCATTTT. It specifies CASSLKRTDNQHF. This chain joins TRBV5-6 and TRBJ1-5; possibly TRBD1 for D (6 bases). This CDR3 region has 13 residues. Between the trimmed V and J ends, which lost 1 base and 12 bases, there was a span of 14 bases. Germline V lookup: CDR1 SGHDT, CDR2 YYEEEE. Full variable domain (remainder filled in from reference TRBV5-6 and TRBJ1-5): DAGVTQSPTHLIKTRGQQVTLRCSPKSGHDTVSWYQQALGQGPQFIFQYYEEEERQRGNFPDRFSGHQFPNYSSELNVNALLLGDSALYLCASSLKRTDNQHFGDGTRLSIL.

This chain links TRBV27 with TRBJ1-1; the D gene is possibly TRBD1 (5 bases). Trimming cost V 4 bases and J 7 bases, with 13 bases left between them. CDR1 and CDR2 from the germline V gene are MNHEY and SMNVEV (reference sequence). The CDR3 has 13 residues. The CDR3, as DNA: TGTGCCAGCAGTTCCGGATACAGGAATGAAGCTTTCTTT. This sequence encodes CASSSGYRNEAFF.

The CDR3 sequence is CASSPPRGPETQYF. CDR3 nucleotide sequence: TGTGCCAGCAGCCCACCAAGGGGGCCGGAGACCCAGTACTTC. V is TRBV7-9 and J is TRBJ2-5; 7 bases map to TRBD1. Germline V gives CDR1 SEHNR, CDR2 FQNEAQ (reference sequence). The CDR3 has 14 residues. V lost 5 bases and J lost 5; bases outside the gene matches: 8.

The chain links TRBV5-6 to TRBJ2-5, with D maybe TRBD1 (6 bases). Trimming pared 1 base from V and 4 bases from J, leaving 17 bases between. The CDR3 extends over 16 amino acids. Germline V gene data show CDR1 as SGHDT and CDR2 as YYEEEE. The CDR3 nucleotides are TGTGCCAGCAGCTTGCTCAGGGGAATGGGCACAGAGACCCAGTACTTC. Its protein product is CASSLLRGMGTETQYF.

The chain links TRBV7-6 to TRBJ1-2, with D possibly TRBD1 on 5 matching bases. CDR1 and CDR2 (germline): SGHVS, FNYEAQ. Deletions cut 4 bases from V and 8 bases from J, with 20 bases between. The CDR3 is 15 amino acids. Here the CDR3 reads CASSSMNQGGKGYTF. The DNA of the CDR3 is TGTGCCAGCAGCTCAATGAACCAGGGCGGAAAGGGCTACACCTTC.